A single sample is the source of the 23 T cell receptor beta chains below, sequenced in a study of metastatic and nonmetastatic thyroid tumors. From the PCR reads, TCRdb re-called clones with MiXCR. The sample has 35,000 to 50,000 clones; about 4.3% are singletons. Thyroid surgery had not been preceded by any treatment in any patient. Material for sequencing was blood. These receptors came from a female donor with papillary thyroid cancer or a benign thyroid nodule (not recorded which). Some clones in this sample may be carry-over from other donors' samples.

This clone was seen a few times. DNA of the CDR3: TGTGCCAGCAGTTTAGAACGTGCGGGGCTAATTGGCTATGGCTACACCTTC. Amino acids: CASSLERAGLIGYGYTF. The chain is built from TRBV28 and TRBJ1-2; possible D gene TRBD1, 5 bases. The germline V gene has CDR1 MDHEN and CDR2 SYDVKM. The CDR3 is 17 residues long. V gave up 2 bases and J gave up 4 bases, with 20 bases separating them.

V and J are TRBV10-3 and TRBJ2-7; 12 bases align to TRBD2. The CDR3 length is 17 residues. CDR1 is ENHRY and CDR2 is SYGVKD in the germline V gene. V shed 4 bases, J shed 0 bases, and the junction held 7 bases outside the gene matches. The CDR3 bases are TGTGCCATCAGTGCAGGACTAGCGGGATCAATCTCCTACGAGCAGTACTTC. Translated, it gives CAISAGLAGSISYEQYF.

The CDR3 DNA sequence: TGTGCCAGCAGCCAGTGCCCCTTTGCCGGGAGGTACAATGAGCAGTTCTTC. This sequence encodes CASSQCPFAGRYNEQFF. The rearrangement joins TRBV6-9 to TRBJ2-1, with 7 bases that match TRBD2. The V and J ends lost 6 bases and 4 bases, in that order; junction bases with no gene match: 15. The CDR3 runs to 17 residues. Germline CDR1 is MNHGY and CDR2 is SVAAGI.

At least ten counts were recorded for this clone. The junction and the germline gene differ at one end; a read error may be behind it. The chain recombines TRBV30 with TRBJ1-2; D is undetermined. Germline V gives CDR1 GTSNPN, CDR2 SVGIG (reference sequence). The CDR3 totals 11 residues. CDR3 coding DNA: TGTGCCTGGAAACCAGTCTATGACTACACCTTC. It is translated as CAWKPVYDYTF.

There are many counts of this clone. An end of the junction does not agree with germline; a read error may underlie this. The chain links TRBV11-2 to TRBJ1-3; the D is unclear. The CDR3 contains 16 residues. Germline V gene data show CDR1 as SGHAT and CDR2 as FQNNGV. DNA of the CDR3: TGTGCCAGCAGCTTAGCCCTGAGCCGGGGTGGAATCACCATATATTTT. Its protein is CASSLALSRGGITIYF.

This clone was counted between two and nine times. Lacking the conserved final phenylalanine or tryptophan, this CDR3 likely reflects a read error. The chain employs TRBV4-2 and TRBJ2-6; 8 nucleotides line up with TRBD2. CDR3 length equals 16 residues. Germline CDR1 and CDR2: LGHNA and YNFKEQ. Trimming removed 0 bases from V and 2 bases from J; junction bases left unmatched: 0. The chain's CDR3 is CASSQEGLAGANVLTL. In nucleotides, the CDR3 is TGTGCCAGCAGCCAAGAGGGACTAGCTGGGGCCAACGTCCTGACTTTA.

Of note for this clone: This is likely a read error, given that the CDR3 carries no conserved phenylalanine or tryptophan at its end. The rearrangement uses TRBV27 and TRBJ1-5; D call uncertain. The V gene lost 6 bases and the J gene lost 3 bases, with 12 bases spanning the gap. CDR1 and CDR2 from the germline V gene are MNHEY and SMNVEV (reference sequence). The CDR3 is 14 residues long. The CDR3 loop reads CASRSEDLNQPQHL. CDR3 sequence (DNA): TGTGCCAGCAGGTCGGAAGACCTCAATCAGCCCCAGCATCTT.

This clone was seen many times. The J gene is TRBJ2-5, the V gene TRBV6-1; D call uncertain. This CDR3 spans 13 amino acids. Deletions cut 2 bases from V and 1 base from J, with 5 bases between. CDR1 is MNHNS and CDR2 is SASEGT in the germline V gene. DNA of the CDR3: TGTGCCAGCAGTGAACTGACCCAAGAGACCCAGTACTTC. Its translation is CASSELTQETQYF.

This clone has at least ten counts. The gene calls are TRBV12-3 or TRBV12-4 and TRBJ1-3; D might be TRBD1 (5 bases). CDR3 length: 14 residues. The CDR3 sequence: CAVSSGASGNTIYF. The CDR3 DNA is TGTGCAGTTTCGTCCGGGGCCTCTGGAAACACCATATATTTT.

This sequence joins TRBV11-2 and TRBJ1-4; no definite D call. The CDR3 runs to 12 residues. Germline V lookup: CDR1 SGHAT, CDR2 FQNNGV. The V end lost 6 bases, the J end lost 15 bases, and 17 bases lay between the germline ends. The DNA of the CDR3 is TGTGCCAGCAGTCGAGAGAGCCAGGATTTGTTTTTT. Protein product: CASSRESQDLFF. The whole variable domain, remainder taken from reference TRBV11-2 and TRBJ1-4, is EAGVAQSPRYKIIEKRQSVAFWCNPISGHATLYWYQQILGQGPKLLIQFQNNGVVDDSQLPKDRFSAERLKGVDSTLKIQPAKLEDSAVYLCASSRESQDLFFGSGTQLSVL.

V usage is TRBV6-2 or TRBV6-3 and J usage is TRBJ1-2; D call uncertain. V was clipped by 8 bases and J by 7 bases, with 20 bases between them. Per germline, CDR1 MNHEY and CDR2 SVGEGT. This CDR3 contains 14 residues. The CDR3 bases are TGTGCCAGCCACCCGGGATCCACCCATCCTGGCTACACCTTC. Protein: CASHPGSTHPGYTF.

This clone showed up many times. The chain uses TRBV30 and TRBJ1-4; 10 bases agree with TRBD1. The CDR3 covers 14 residues. Per germline, CDR1 GTSNPN and CDR2 SVGIG (reference sequence). Trimming took 2 bases from V and 8 from J; bases not matched to a gene: 5. The CDR3 protein is CAWSSPGQGEKLFF. Written as DNA, the CDR3 is TGTGCCTGGAGTTCGCCGGGACAGGGGGAAAAACTGTTTTTT.

This clone was seen a few times. A much larger clone differs from this one at a single base, so this may be a read error. J is TRBJ1-1 and V is TRBV7-9; 7 nucleotides match TRBD1. Germline V CDR1 and CDR2: SEHNR, FQNEAQ (reference sequence). There are 14 residues in the CDR3. The CDR3 DNA is TGTGCCAGCAGCGTCAACAGGGGTAACAATGAAGCTTTCTTT. Translation gives CASSVNRGNNEAFF.

The table lists this clone with many counts. Other DNA sequences of this sample code for an identical CDR3. V usage is TRBV6-1 and J usage is TRBJ2-1; 11 bases align to TRBD2. Germline CDR1 MNHNS, CDR2 SASEGT. Losses at the gene ends were 6 bases for V and 6 bases for J; bases not matched to a gene: 10. The CDR3 is 16 residues long. The DNA for the CDR3 is TGTGCCAGCAGACCCGTTAGCGGGGGGGGCTTCAATGAGCAGTTCTTC. Translating it yields CASRPVSGGGFNEQFF.

This clone came up many times. The chain employs TRBV11-3 and TRBJ2-5; D is unclear. Germline CDR1 reads SGHNT; CDR2 reads YENEEA. This CDR3 is built from 12 residues. Trimming removed 3 bases from V and 4 bases from J, with 6 bases in between. CDR3: CASSLGTETQYF. The CDR3 nucleotides read TGTGCCAGCAGCTTGGGCACAGAGACCCAGTACTTC.

V gene TRBV6-1 combines with J gene TRBJ1-2; D might be TRBD1 (5 bases). Germline V gives CDR1 MNHNS, CDR2 SASEGT. CDR3 length equals 15 residues. The V gene lost 7 bases and the J gene lost 5 bases, with 20 bases spanning the gap. The CDR3 DNA reads TGTGCCAGCAATCCTTCCTCGTCCGGGGCATATGGCTACACCTTC. Amino acid sequence: CASNPSSSGAYGYTF.

This clone was recorded at least ten times. The CDR3 DNA reads as TGTGCCAGTAGACCCCAGGGTAGCGGTACCTACAATGAGCAGTTCTTC. This sequence encodes CASRPQGSGTYNEQFF. V is TRBV19 and J is TRBJ2-1; D might be TRBD2 (6 bases). V dropped 6 bases and J dropped 2 bases, with 17 bases sitting between them. Per germline, CDR1 LNHDA and CDR2 SQIVND (reference sequence). CDR3 length: 16 amino acids.

Many counts were recorded for this clone. This sequence joins TRBV6-1 and TRBJ2-5; 12 nucleotides align to TRBD2. This CDR3 has 15 amino acids. The V gene's germline CDR1 is MNHNS and CDR2 SASEGT. V gave up 6 bases and J gave up 4 bases; unmatched junction bases: 6. For the CDR3, the DNA is TGTGCCAGCAGGCAGACTAGCGGGAGCTTAGAGACCCAGTACTTC. It encodes CASRQTSGSLETQYF.

The CDR3 spells CAISRLEQGSYEQYF. The CDR3 nucleotides are TGTGCCATCAGTAGACTAGAGCAGGGATCCTACGAGCAGTACTTC. The V gene is TRBV10-3, the J gene TRBJ2-7, with D possibly TRBD2 on 6 matching bases. V lost 5 bases to trimming and J lost 1 base, with 15 bases between them. CDR3 length equals 15 residues. Germline V gene sequence: CDR1 ENHRY, CDR2 SYGVKD.

There are many counts of this clone. This chain uses TRBV5-6 with TRBJ1-2; D gene ambiguous. V was cut by 0 bases and J by 4 bases, with 13 bases left in between. CDR1 and CDR2 from the germline V gene are SGHDT and YYEEEE. The CDR3 sequence is 15 residues long. CDR3 sequence (DNA): TGTGCCAGCAGCTTGGTAGGGTCTGGCAGCTATGGCTACACCTTC. Protein product: CASSLVGSGSYGYTF.

The table lists this clone with many counts. V is TRBV28 and J is TRBJ2-7; weak D call: TRBD2 (6 bases). Trimming left V 3 bases short and J 2 bases short, with 20 bases between. The CDR3 has 17 residues. Germline loops: CDR1 MDHEN, CDR2 SYDVKM. The CDR3 loop reads CASSLTTGSSGTYEQYF. The CDR3 DNA reads TGTGCCAGCAGTTTGACCACCGGCAGTAGCGGTACCTACGAGCAGTACTTC.

This clone has just a few counts. The chain links TRBV12-3 or TRBV12-4 to TRBJ1-6; 7 bases align to TRBD1. The CDR3 contains 15 residues. V shed 7 bases and J 7 bases; nucleotides not matched to a gene: 10. The CDR3 nucleotides read TGTGCCAGCAACGTAAGACAGGGTGAAAATTCACCCCTCCACTTT. The encoded protein is CASNVRQGENSPLHF.

The rearrangement links TRBV7-2 to TRBJ2-2; D is unresolved. The V end was cut by 7 bases, the J end by 6 bases, with 12 bases between. The CDR3 sequence is 13 residues long. Germline assignment: CDR1 SGHTA and CDR2 FQGNSA. This CDR3 is CASTLAWAGELFF. CDR3 bases: TGTGCCAGCACTCTGGCCTGGGCCGGGGAGCTGTTTTTT.